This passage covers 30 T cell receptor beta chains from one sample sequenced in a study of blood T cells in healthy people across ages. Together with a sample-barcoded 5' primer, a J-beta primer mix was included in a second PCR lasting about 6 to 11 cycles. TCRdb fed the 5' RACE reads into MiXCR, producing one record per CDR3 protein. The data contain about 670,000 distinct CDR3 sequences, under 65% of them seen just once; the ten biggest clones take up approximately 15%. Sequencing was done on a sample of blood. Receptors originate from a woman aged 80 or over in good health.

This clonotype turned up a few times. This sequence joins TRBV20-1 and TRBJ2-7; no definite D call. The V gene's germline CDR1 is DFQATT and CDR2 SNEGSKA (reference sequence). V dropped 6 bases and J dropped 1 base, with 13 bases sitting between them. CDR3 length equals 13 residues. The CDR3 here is CSAEPSPSYEQYF. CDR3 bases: TGCAGTGCCGAGCCCAGTCCTTCCTACGAGCAGTACTTC.

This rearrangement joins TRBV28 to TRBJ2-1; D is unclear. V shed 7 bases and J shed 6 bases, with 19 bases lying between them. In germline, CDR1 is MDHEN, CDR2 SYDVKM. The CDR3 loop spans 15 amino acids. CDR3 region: CASIGAFDRTNEQFF. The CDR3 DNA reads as TGTGCCAGCATTGGAGCGTTCGATAGGACCAATGAGCAGTTCTTC.

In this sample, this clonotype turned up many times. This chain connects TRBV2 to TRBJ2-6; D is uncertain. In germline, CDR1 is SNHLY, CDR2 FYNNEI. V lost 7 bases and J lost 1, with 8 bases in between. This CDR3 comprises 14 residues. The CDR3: CASKQESGANVLTF. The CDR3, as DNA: TGTGCCAGCAAGCAAGAGTCTGGGGCCAACGTCCTGACTTTC.

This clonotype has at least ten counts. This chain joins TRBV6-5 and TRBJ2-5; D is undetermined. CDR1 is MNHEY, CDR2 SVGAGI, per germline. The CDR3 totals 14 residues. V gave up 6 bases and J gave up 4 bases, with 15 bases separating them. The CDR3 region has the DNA TGTGCCAGCAGCCCTGTTCACGGCGGAGAGACCCAGTACTTC. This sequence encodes CASSPVHGGETQYF.

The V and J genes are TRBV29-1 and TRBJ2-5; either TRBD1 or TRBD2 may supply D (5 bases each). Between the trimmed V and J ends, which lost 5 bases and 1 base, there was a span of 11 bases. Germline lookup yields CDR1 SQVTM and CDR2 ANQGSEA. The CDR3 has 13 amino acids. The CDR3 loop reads CSVIRDLQETQYF. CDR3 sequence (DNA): TGCAGCGTTATAAGGGACCTCCAAGAGACCCAGTACTTC. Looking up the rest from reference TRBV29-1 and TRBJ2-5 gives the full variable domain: SAVISQKPSRDICQRGTSLTIQCQVDSQVTMMFWYRQQPGQSLTLIATANQGSEATYESGFVIDKFPISRPNLTFSTLTVSNMSPEDSSIYLCSVIRDLQETQYFGPGTRLLVL.

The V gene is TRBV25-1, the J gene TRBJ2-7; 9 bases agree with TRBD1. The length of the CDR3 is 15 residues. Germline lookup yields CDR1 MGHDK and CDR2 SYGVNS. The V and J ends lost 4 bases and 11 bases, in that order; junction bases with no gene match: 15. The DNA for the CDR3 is TGTGCCAGCAGTGGGACAGGGGCTTTGATCCCCACTAAGTACTTC. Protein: CASSGTGALIPTKYF.

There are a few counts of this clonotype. The CDR3 is CASSPLVRVEAQYF. CDR3 coding DNA: TGTGCCAGCAGCCCATTAGTAAGGGTCGAGGCCCAGTACTTC. The chain has TRBV7-2 and TRBJ2-5; D remains unclear. Trimming left V 5 bases short and J 9 bases short, with 19 bases between. CDR3 size: 14 residues. Germline V CDR1 and CDR2: SGHTA, FQGNSA.

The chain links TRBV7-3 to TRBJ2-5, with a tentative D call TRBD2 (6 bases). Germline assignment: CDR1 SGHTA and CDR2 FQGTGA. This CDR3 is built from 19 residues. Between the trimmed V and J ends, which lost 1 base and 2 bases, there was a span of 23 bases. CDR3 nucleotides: TGTGCCAGCAGCTTAATTCCCGGGTCGTTGGGAGGAGGACAAGAGACCCAGTACTTC. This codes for CASSLIPGSLGGGQETQYF.

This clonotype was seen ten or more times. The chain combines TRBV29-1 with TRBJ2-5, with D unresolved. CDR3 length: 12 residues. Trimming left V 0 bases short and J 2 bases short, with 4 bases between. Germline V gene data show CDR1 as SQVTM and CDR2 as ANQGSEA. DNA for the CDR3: TGCAGCGTTGAAGAACAGCAAGAGACCCAGTACTTC. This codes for CSVEEQQETQYF.

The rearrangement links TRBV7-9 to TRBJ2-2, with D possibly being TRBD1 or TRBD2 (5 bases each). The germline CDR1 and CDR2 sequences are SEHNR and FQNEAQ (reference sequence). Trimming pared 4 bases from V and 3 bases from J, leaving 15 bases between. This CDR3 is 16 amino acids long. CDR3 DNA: TGTGCCAGCAGCTCGCCCCGGGACGGGGACACCGGGGAGCTGTTTTTT. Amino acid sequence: CASSSPRDGDTGELFF. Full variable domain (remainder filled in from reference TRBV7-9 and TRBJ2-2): DTGVSQNPRHKITKRGQNVTFRCDPISEHNRLYWYRQTLGQGPEFLTYFQNEAQLEKSRLLSDRFSAERPKGSFSTLEIQRTEQGDSAMYLCASSSPRDGDTGELFFGEGSRLTVL.

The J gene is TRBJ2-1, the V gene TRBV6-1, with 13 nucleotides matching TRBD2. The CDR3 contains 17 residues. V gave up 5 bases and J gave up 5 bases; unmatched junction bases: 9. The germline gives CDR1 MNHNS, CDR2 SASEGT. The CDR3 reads CASSNPGLAGINNEQFF. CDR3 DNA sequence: TGTGCCAGCAGTAATCCGGGACTAGCGGGAATCAACAATGAGCAGTTCTTC.

CDR3 residues: CAWMGQGYTGELFF. Written as DNA, the CDR3 is TGTGCCTGGATGGGACAGGGATACACCGGGGAGCTGTTTTTT. The chain is built from TRBV30 and TRBJ2-2; 9 nucleotides agree with TRBD1. The CDR3 sequence is 14 residues long. Germline V gene lookup returns CDR1 GTSNPN and CDR2 SVGIG (reference sequence). V lost 4 bases to trimming and J lost 3 bases; unmatched junction nucleotides: 3.

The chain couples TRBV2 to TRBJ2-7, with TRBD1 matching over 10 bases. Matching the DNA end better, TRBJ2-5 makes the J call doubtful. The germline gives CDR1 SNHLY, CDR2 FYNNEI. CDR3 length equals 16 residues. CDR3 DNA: TGTGCCAGCAGTGAAGTGGGACAGGGGAGTCGGGGGACCCAGTACTTC. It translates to CASSEVGQGSRGTQYF.

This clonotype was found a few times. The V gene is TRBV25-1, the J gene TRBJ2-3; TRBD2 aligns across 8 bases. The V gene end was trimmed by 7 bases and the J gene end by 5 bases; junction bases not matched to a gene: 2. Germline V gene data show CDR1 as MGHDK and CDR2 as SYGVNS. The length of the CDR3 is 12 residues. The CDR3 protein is CASTLAGDTQYF. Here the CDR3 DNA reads TGTGCCAGCACCCTAGCGGGAGATACGCAGTATTTT.

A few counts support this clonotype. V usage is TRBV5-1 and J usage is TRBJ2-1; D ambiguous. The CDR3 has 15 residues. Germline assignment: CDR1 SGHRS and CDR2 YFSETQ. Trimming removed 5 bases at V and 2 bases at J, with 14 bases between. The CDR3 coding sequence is TGCGCCAGCAGGGTTGACTTGGCCACCTACAATGAGCAGTTCTTC. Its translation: CASRVDLATYNEQFF.

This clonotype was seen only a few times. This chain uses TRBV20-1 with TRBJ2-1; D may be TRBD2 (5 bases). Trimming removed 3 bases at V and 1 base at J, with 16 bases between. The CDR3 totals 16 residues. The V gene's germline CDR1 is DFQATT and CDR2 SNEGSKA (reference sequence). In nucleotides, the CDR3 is TGCAGTGCTAGCGGAAGGGAGCGGATATCCTACAATGAGCAGTTCTTC. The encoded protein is CSASGRERISYNEQFF.

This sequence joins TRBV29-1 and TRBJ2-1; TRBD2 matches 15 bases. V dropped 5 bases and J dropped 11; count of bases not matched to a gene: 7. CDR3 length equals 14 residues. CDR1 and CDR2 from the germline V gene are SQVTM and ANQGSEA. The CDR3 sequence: CSVFGLAGGRKQFF. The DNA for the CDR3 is TGCAGCGTTTTTGGACTAGCGGGAGGGCGTAAGCAGTTCTTC.

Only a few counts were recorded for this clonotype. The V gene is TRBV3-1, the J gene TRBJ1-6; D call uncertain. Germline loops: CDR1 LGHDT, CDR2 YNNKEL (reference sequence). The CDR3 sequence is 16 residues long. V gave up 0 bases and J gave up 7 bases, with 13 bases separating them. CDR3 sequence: CASSQDLYRRNSPLHF. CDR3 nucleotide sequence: TGTGCCAGCAGCCAAGATCTATACAGACGAAATTCACCCCTCCACTTT.

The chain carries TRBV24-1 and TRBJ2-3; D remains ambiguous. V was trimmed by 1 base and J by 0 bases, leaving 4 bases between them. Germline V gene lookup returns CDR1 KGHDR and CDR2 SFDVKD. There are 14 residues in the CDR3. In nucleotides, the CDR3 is TGTGCCACCAGTGATTTTGGCAGCACAGATACGCAGTATTTT. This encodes CATSDFGSTDTQYF.

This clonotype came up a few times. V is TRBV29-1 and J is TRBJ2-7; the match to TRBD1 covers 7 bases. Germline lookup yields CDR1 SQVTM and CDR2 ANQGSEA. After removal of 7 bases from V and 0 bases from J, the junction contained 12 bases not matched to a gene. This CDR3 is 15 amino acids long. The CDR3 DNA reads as TGCAGCGAAGGACAGGCTACTCCCCACTCCTACGAGCAGTACTTC. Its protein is CSEGQATPHSYEQYF.

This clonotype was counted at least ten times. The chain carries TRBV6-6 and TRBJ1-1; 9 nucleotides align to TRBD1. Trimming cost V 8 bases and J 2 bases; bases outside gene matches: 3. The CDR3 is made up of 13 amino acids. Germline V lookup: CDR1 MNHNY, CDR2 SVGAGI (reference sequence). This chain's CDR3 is CASRDRVNTEAFF. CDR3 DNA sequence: TGTGCCAGCCGGGACAGGGTTAACACTGAAGCTTTCTTT.

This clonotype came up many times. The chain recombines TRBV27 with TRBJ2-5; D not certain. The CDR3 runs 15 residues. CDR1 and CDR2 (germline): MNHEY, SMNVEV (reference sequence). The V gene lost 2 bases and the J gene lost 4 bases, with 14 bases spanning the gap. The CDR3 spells CASSLHPLAPETQYF. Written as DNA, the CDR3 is TGTGCCAGCAGTTTACACCCCCTGGCCCCAGAGACCCAGTACTTC.

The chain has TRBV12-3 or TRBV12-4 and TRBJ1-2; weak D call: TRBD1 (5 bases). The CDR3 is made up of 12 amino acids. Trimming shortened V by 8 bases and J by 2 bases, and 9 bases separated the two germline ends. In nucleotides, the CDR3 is TGTGCCAGCTTCGACAGAAACTATGGCTACACCTTC. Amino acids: CASFDRNYGYTF.

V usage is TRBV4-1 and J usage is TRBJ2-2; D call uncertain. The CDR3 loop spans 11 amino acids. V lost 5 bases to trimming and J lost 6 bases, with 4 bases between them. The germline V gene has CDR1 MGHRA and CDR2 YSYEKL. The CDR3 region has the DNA TGCGCCAGCAGCAAGGCCGGGGAGCTGTTTTTT. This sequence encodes CASSKAGELFF.

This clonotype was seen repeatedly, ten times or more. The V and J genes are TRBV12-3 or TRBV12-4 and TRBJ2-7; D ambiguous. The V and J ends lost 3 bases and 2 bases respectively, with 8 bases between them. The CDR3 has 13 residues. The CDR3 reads CASSFDGTYEQYF. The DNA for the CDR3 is TGTGCCAGCAGTTTCGACGGAACCTACGAGCAGTACTTC.

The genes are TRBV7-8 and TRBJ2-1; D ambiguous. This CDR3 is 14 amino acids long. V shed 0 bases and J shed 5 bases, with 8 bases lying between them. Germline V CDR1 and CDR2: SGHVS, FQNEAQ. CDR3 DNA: TGTGCCAGCAGCTTAGCTCGCACAAACAATGAGCAGTTCTTC. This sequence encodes CASSLARTNNEQFF. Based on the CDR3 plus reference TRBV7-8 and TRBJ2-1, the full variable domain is GAGVSQSPRYKVAKRGQDVALRCDPISGHVSLFWYQQALGQGPEFLTYFQNEAQLDKSGLPSDRFFAERPEGSVSTLKIQRTQQEDSAVYLCASSLARTNNEQFFGPGTRLTVL.

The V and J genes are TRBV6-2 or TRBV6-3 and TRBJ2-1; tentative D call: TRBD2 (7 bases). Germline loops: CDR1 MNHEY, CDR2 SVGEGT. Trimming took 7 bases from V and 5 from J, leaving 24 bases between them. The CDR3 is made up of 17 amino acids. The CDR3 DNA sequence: TGTGCCAGCATTCAAAGTTTGGGGCGGGGGCGTAACAATGAGCAGTTCTTC. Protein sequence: CASIQSLGRGRNNEQFF.

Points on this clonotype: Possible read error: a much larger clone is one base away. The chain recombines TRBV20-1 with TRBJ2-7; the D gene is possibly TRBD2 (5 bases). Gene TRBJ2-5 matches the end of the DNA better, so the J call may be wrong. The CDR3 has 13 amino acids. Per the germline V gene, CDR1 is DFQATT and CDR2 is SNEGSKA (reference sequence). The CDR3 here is CSTRDGERETQYF. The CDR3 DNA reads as TGCAGTACTAGAGATGGGGAGAGGGAGACCCAGTACTTC.

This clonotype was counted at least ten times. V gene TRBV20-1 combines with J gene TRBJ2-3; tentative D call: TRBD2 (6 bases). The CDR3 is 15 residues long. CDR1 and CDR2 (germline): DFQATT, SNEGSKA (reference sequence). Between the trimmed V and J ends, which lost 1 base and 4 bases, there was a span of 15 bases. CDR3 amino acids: CSARVIPGLADTQYF. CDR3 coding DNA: TGCAGTGCTAGAGTTATTCCGGGACTCGCAGATACGCAGTATTTT.

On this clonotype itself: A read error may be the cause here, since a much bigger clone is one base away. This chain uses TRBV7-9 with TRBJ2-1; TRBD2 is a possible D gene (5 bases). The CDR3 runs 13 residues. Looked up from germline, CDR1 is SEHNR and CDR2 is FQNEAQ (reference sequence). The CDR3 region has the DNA TGTACCAGCAGCTTGATAGCCGAGCGGGAGCAGTTCTTC. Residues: CTSSLIAEREQFF.